This record concerns one T cell receptor (beta chain) sequence. The source of the sample is a study of technical replicates of blood from several donors. The table came from immunoSEQ multiplex PCR; TCRdb's copy has only in-frame clones and leaves some out. The sample gives 65,000 to 85,000 clones, about 96% of which show up once; less than 0.35% is in the top ten. Per the germline V gene, CDR1 is SGDLS and CDR2 is YYNGEE. The CDR3 totals 18 residues. V lost 4 bases to trimming and J lost 1 base, with 21 bases between them. The sequenced sample consisted of T cells isolated from PBMCs. This sequence joins TRBV9 and TRBJ2-1; no reliable D call. The clonotype was recovered from a human donor in good health. Here the CDR3 reads CASSPLSSRSASYNEQFF. The DNA of the CDR3 is TGTGCCAGCAGCCCATTGTCCTCGAGGAGTGCTTCCTACAATGAGCAGTTCTTC.